This T cell receptor (beta chain) was sequenced for a study of shared clonotypes between healthy human individuals. As for the study in general: Aged between 18 and 49, the donors were two women and a few men.

Deep was the level used in running the assay. In the original analysis: ImmunoSEQ junction-only sequences lacked quality scores, so their filtering differed. Clones were sequenced by immunoSEQ multiplex PCR, and TCRdb holds only the in-frame ones, with some missing. V and J calls plus clone size are reproduced from that table; the DNA served to infer D and trimming. The sample has some 2,100,000 clones, 85% to 95% seen once. CDR1 and CDR2 from the germline V gene are ENHRY and SYGVKD. Trimming pared 3 bases from V and 3 bases from J, leaving 15 bases between. The CDR3 runs 15 residues. CD45RO-negative, CCR7-selected cells formed the naive CD8 fraction, which excluded terminally differentiated effector memory CD45RA+ cells.

The source material was naive CD8+ T cells from PBMCs. This receptor was obtained from a man aged 18 to 29 in good health. Some clones in this sample may be carry-over from other donors' samples. The chain links TRBV10-3 to TRBJ2-7; the D is unclear. The CDR3 loop reads CAISDPLDKYYEQYF. The CDR3 DNA reads TGTGCCATCAGTGACCCCCTCGACAAGTACTACGAGCAGTACTTC.